One T cell receptor (beta chain) is described in this entry. The data stem from a study of cytomegalovirus exposure and HLA in healthy donors. As for the study in general: As released early, the data held 85 million to 95 million unique TCRs from HLA-typed donors.

Vbeta (60) and Jbeta (13) primers were used in the PCR. The protocol was immunoSEQ multiplex PCR, while the TCRdb copy is restricted to in-frame clones and leaves out a portion. The sample holds about 150,000 clones, nearly 80% seen once. Trimming removed 6 bases at V and 4 bases at J, with 10 bases between. The germline V gene has CDR1 SNHLY and CDR2 FYNNEI. The CDR3 totals 12 residues. The sequence derives from a woman aged 40 to 55 in good health and CMV-seronegative. The sample was PBMCs. This rearrangement joins TRBV2 to TRBJ2-7; a possible D gene is TRBD2 (5 bases). The CDR3 reads CASRPPGYEQYF. CDR3 DNA sequence: TGTGCCAGCAGGCCGCCGGGGTACGAGCAGTACTTC.